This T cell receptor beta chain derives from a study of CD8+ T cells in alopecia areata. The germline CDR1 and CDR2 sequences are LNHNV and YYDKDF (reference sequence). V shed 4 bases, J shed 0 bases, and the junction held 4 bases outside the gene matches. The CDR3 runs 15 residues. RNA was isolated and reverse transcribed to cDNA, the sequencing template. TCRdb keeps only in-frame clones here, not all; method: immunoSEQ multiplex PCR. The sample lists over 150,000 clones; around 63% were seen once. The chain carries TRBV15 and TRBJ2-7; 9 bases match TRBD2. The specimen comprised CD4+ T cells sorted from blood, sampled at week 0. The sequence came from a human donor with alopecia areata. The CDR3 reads CATSTRLAASYEQYF. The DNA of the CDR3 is TGTGCCACCAGCACCCGACTAGCGGCCTCCTACGAGCAGTACTTC.